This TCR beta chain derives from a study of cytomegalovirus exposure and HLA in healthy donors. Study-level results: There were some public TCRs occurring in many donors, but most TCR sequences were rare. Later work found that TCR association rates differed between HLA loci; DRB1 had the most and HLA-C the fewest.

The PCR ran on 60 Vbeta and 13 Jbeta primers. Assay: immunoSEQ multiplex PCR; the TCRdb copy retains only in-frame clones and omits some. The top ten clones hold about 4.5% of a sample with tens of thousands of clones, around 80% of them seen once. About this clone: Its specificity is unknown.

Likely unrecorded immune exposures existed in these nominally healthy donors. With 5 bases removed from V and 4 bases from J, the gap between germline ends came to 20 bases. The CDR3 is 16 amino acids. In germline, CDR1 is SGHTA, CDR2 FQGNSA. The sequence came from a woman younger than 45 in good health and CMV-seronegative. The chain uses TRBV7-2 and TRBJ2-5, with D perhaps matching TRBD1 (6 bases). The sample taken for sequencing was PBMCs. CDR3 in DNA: TGTGCCAGCAGCCCAAGAACCCGGGACACTGGAGAGACCCAGTACTTC. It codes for CASSPRTRDTGETQYF.